The next 6 T cell receptor beta chains were all read from a single sample in a study of T cells in Graves' hyperthyroidism and ophthalmopathy. Regions amplified from RNA transcripts were the TCR beta CDR3 regions. The TCR CDR3 first-round RT-PCR relied on the HTBI primer set. TCRdb re-derived calls from the multiplex PCR reads in MiXCR, one entry per CDR3 protein. The table lists approximately 640,000 distinct CDR3 sequences, 16% of them singletons. The source material was blood. Source of these receptors: a woman in her twenties or thirties with Graves' hyperthyroidism.

This clonotype is a singleton in its sample. This may be a read error, as it is one base from a much larger clone. In this CDR3 the conserved last residue, phenylalanine or tryptophan, is missing, so a read error is likely. The V call is TRBV20-1, the J call TRBJ1-2; 8 nucleotides align to TRBD1. CDR1 is DFQATT and CDR2 is SNEGSKA in the germline V gene (reference sequence). J was trimmed by 6 bases and V by 2 bases; bases with no gene match: 8. This CDR3 spans 14 amino acids. For the CDR3, the DNA is TGCAGTGCTAGATTGAGAGGGACAGGCGATGGCTACACCCTC. Its translation: CSARLRGTGDGYTL.

This clonotype occurred a few times. This chain links TRBV7-9 with TRBJ2-3; TRBD2 matches at 8 bases. The germline gives CDR1 SEHNR, CDR2 FQNEAQ (reference sequence). The length of the CDR3 is 15 residues. V trimming: 1 base; J trimming: 4 bases; junction bases outside the gene matches: 4. This chain's CDR3 is CASSLVGGAADTQYF. Here the CDR3 DNA reads TGTGCCAGCAGCTTAGTCGGGGGGGCGGCAGATACGCAGTATTTT.

This clonotype appeared many times. The chain combines TRBV5-5 with TRBJ1-5; perhaps TRBD1 as D (6 bases). Trimming cost V 0 bases and J 6 bases, with 13 bases left between them. Germline CDR1 and CDR2: SGHKS and YYEKEE (reference sequence). The CDR3 totals 15 residues. The CDR3 DNA is TGTGCCAGCAGCTTGGCACAGGGAAGGGGTCAGCCCCAGCATTTT. Protein sequence: CASSLAQGRGQPQHF. The full variable domain, rest sourced from reference TRBV5-5 and TRBJ1-5, is DAGVTQSPTHLIKTRGQQVTLRCSPISGHKSVSWYQQVLGQGPQFIFQYYEKEERGRGNFPDRFSARQFPNYSSELNVNALLLGDSALYLCASSLAQGRGQPQHFGDGTRLSIL.

This clonotype was seen more than once but under ten times. The chain has TRBV7-2 and TRBJ2-3, with TRBD2 identical over 12 bases. Losses at the gene ends were 7 bases for V and 13 bases for J; bases not matched to a gene: 18. The CDR3 has 16 amino acids. The V gene's germline CDR1 is SGHTA and CDR2 FQGNSA. For the CDR3, the DNA is TGTGCCAGCAAACGGACTAGCGGGATATCGGGGCGTCGTGAGTATTTT. Protein sequence: CASKRTSGISGRREYF.

This clonotype has a handful of counts. The chain has TRBV18 and TRBJ1-1; weak D call: TRBD1 (5 bases). Germline V CDR1 and CDR2: KGHSH, LQKENI. V was shortened by 5 bases and J by 0 bases, with 13 bases between the two germline ends. The CDR3 totals 15 residues. CDR3 DNA sequence: TGTGCCAGCTCATACGGGGCTAACATGAACACTGAAGCTTTCTTT. Protein: CASSYGANMNTEAFF.

The V call is TRBV11-2, the J call TRBJ2-7, with D perhaps matching TRBD1 (5 bases). V gave up 1 base and J gave up 3 bases, with 13 bases separating them. Looked up from germline, CDR1 is SGHAT and CDR2 is FQNNGV. This CDR3 comprises 15 residues. The CDR3 protein is CASSLGPRQGYEQYF. The CDR3 nucleotides read TGTGCCAGCAGCTTAGGCCCTCGCCAGGGCTACGAGCAGTACTTC.